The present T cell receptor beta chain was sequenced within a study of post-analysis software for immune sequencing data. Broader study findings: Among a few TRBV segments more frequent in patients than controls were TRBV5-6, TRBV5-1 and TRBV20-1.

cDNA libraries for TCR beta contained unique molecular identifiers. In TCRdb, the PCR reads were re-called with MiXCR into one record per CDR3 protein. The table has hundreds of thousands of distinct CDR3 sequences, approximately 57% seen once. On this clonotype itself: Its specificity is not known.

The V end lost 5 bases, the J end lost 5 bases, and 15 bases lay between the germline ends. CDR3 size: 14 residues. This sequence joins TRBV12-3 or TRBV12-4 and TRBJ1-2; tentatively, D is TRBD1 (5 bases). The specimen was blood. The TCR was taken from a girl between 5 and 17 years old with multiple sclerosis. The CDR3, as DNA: TGTGCCAGCAGTCCCCCGGGGACGGGTTATGGCTACACCTTC. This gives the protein CASSPPGTGYGYTF.